This is a list of T cell receptor beta chains from one sample in a study of OX40 agonist ivuxolimab in advanced cancers. Libraries were prepared by immunoSEQ multiplex PCR; TCRdb keeps only in-frame clonotypes and omits some of them. The sample consists of 14,000 or so clones, approximately 90% of them appearing once. The sequencing used CD4+ or CD8+ T cells sorted from blood, collected in a trial of the OX40 agonist ivuxolimab. These receptors were taken from an adult with an advanced solid tumor such as melanoma, head and neck, liver or kidney cancer. The CDR3 runs from the conserved cysteine through the conserved F or W. Clone sizes are given selectively: once, few, many, or a class where the clone is expanded.

v_gene	j_gene	abundance	CDR3aa
TRBV29-1	TRBJ2-2	-	CSVLFANTGELFF
TRBV29-1	TRBJ2-3	-	CSVKSPDHPDTQYF
TRBV7-3	TRBJ1-2	-	CASSPDGYGYTF
TRBV11-2	TRBJ2-5	-	CASSLGLAEQETQYF
TRBV6-1	TRBJ1-6	-	CASRPGPGRDSPLHF
TRBV30	TRBJ1-1	-	CAWSLQVTEAFF
TRBV7-6	TRBJ2-3	-	CASSSGDRGPGDTQYF
TRBV4-1	TRBJ2-6	-	CASSQGLGANVLTF
TRBV2	TRBJ1-5	-	CASSSGTGVFQPQHF
TRBV6-5	-	-	CASSYSGGGDYEQYF
TRBV5-6	TRBJ2-3	-	CASSFDAVWTDTQYF
TRBV4-3	TRBJ2-2	once	CASSRRENTGELFF
TRBV10-3	TRBJ1-6	-	CAIRPGPFNSPLHF
TRBV9	TRBJ1-6	-	CASSVERGESPLHF
TRBV2	TRBJ2-5	-	CASSVPGASSQYF
TRBV19	TRBJ1-2	few	CASSFAEVGYTF
TRBV5-1	TRBJ2-2	-	CASSLSYRAGDTGELFF
TRBV7-9	TRBJ2-7	-	CASTRQDYEQYF
TRBV11-2	TRBJ2-7	-	CASSLGRDRASEQYF
TRBV6-6	TRBJ1-2	-	CASSYSPYGYTF
TRBV30	TRBJ1-3	-	CAWSVRPSSSGNTIYF
TRBV5-1	TRBJ2-7	-	CASSLDRTSSYEQYF
TRBV6-5	TRBJ2-7	-	CASSYTGQRSSYEQYF
TRBV6-6	TRBJ1-2	-	CASSLEGPYGYTF
TRBV4-3	TRBJ1-5	-	CASSQEIDRGAEPQHF
TRBV19	TRBJ1-2	-	CASRPSGTGGARGYGYTF
TRBV6-5	TRBJ2-7	-	CASSSPDSSYEQYF
TRBV7-8	TRBJ1-1	-	CASIPSLEIAEAFF
TRBV30	TRBJ1-3	once	CAWNGGQPGNTIYF
TRBV12-5	TRBJ1-1	-	CASGPTGQGAARLNTEAFF
TRBV23-1	TRBJ1-3	-	CASSQSLQGSRSPSGNTIYF
TRBV4-3	TRBJ2-3	-	CASSQRGDESDTQYF
TRBV19	TRBJ2-1	-	CASTNNLPQGNEQFF